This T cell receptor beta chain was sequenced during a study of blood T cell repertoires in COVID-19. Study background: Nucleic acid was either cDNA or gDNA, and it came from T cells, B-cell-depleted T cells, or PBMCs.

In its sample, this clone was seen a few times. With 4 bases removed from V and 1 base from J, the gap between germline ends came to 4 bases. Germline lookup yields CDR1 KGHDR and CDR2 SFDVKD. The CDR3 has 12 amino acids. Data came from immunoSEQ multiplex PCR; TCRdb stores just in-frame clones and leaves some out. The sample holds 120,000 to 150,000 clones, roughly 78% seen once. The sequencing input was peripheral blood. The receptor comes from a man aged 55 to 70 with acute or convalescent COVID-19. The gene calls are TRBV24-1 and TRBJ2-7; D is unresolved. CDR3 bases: TGTGCCACCAGTGACGGGTCCTACGAGCAGTACTTC. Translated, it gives CATSDGSYEQYF.